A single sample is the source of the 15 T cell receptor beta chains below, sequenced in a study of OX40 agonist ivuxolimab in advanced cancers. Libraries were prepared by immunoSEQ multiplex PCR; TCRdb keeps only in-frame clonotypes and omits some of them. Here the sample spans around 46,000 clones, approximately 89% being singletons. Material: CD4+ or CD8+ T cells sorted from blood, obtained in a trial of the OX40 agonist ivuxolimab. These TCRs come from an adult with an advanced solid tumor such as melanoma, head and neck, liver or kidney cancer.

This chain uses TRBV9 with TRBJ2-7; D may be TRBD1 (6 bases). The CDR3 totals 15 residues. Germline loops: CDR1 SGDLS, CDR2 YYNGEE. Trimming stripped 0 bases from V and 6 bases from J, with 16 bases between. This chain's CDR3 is CASSVGGGSGSEQYF. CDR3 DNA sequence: TGTGCCAGCAGCGTAGGAGGGGGATCAGGGAGCGAGCAGTACTTC.

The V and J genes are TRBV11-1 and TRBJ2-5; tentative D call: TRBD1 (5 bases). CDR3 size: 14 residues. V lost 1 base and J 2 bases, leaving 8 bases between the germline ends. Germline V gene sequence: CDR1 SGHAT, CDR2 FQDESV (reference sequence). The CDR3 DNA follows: TGTGCCAGCAGCTTAGGAACAGGACAAGAGACCCAGTACTTC. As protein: CASSLGTGQETQYF.

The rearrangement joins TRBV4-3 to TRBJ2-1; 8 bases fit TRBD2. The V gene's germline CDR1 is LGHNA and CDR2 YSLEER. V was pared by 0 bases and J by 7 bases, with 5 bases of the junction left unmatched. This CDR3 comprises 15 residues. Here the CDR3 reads CASSQDRASGNEQFF. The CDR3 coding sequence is TGCGCCAGCAGCCAAGATAGGGCTAGCGGGAATGAGCAGTTCTTC.

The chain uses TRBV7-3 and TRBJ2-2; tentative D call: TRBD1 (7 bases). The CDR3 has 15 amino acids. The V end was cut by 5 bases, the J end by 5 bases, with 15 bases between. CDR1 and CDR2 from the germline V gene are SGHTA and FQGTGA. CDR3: CASSPGGLGTGELFF. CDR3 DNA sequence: TGTGCCAGCAGCCCAGGGGGGCTGGGAACCGGGGAGCTGTTTTTT.

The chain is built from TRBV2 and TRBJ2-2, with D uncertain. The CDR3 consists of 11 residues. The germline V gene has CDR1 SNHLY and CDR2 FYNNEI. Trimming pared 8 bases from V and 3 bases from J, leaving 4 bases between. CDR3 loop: CASRDTGELFF. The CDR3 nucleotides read TGTGCCAGCCGGGACACCGGGGAGCTGTTTTTT.

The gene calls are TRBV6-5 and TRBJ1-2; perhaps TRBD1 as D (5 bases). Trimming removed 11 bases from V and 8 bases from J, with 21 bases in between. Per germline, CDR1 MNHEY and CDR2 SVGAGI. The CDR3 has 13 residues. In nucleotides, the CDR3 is TGTGCCTCTTGGGGCGGCGTTAGTTACGGCTACACCTTC. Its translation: CASWGGVSYGYTF.

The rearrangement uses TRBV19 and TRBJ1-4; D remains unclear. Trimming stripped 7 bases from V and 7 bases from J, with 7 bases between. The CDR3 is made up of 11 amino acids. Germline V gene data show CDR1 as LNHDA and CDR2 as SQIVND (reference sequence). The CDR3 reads CASMSAEKLFF. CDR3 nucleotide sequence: TGTGCCAGTATGTCGGCTGAAAAACTGTTTTTT.

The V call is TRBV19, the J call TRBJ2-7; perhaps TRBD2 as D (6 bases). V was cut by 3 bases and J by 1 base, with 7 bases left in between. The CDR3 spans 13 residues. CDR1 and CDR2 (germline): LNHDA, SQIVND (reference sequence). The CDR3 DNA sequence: TGTGCCAGTAGTATTGGAGGGTCCTACGAGCAGTACTTC. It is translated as CASSIGGSYEQYF.

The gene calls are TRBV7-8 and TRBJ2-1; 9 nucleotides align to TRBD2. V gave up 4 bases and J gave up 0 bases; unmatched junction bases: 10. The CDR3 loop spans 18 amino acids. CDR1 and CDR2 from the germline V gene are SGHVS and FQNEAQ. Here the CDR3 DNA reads TGTGCCAGCAGCTCAGCCGGAGCGGGGGGTCCCTCCTACAATGAGCAGTTCTTC. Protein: CASSSAGAGGPSYNEQFF.

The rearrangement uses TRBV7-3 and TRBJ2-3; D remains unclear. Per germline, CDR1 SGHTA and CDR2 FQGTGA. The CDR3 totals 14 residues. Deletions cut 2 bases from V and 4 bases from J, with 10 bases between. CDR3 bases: TGTGCCAGCAGCTTATGGAGCTCCCCAGATACGCAGTATTTT. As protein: CASSLWSSPDTQYF.

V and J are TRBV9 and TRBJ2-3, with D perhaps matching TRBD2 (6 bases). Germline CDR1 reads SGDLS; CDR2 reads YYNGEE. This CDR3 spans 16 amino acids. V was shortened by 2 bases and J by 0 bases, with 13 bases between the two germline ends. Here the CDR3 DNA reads TGTGCCAGCAGCGTCTTTGCGGGATCTAGCACAGATACGCAGTATTTT. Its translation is CASSVFAGSSTDTQYF.

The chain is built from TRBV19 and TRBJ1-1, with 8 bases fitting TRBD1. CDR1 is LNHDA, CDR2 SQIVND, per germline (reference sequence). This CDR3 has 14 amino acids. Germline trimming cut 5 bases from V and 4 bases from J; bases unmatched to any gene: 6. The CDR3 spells CASSPTGALTEAFF. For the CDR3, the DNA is TGTGCCAGTAGTCCGACAGGGGCCCTCACTGAAGCTTTCTTT.

The CDR3 DNA reads TGTGCCAGCAGGGGAGGGGCAGGGAGTGATACGCAGTATTTT. Translating it yields CASRGGAGSDTQYF. V gene TRBV11-2 combines with J gene TRBJ2-3, with 7 bases fitting TRBD2. CDR3 size: 14 residues. V trimming: 6 bases; J trimming: 6 bases; junction bases outside the gene matches: 9. Germline V gene lookup returns CDR1 SGHAT and CDR2 FQNNGV.

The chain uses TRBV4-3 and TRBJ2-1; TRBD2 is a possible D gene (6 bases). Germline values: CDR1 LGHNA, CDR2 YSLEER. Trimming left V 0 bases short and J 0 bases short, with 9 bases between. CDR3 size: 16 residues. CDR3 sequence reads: CASSQEDYSSYNEQFF. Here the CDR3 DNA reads TGCGCCAGCAGCCAAGAGGACTACAGCTCCTACAATGAGCAGTTCTTC.

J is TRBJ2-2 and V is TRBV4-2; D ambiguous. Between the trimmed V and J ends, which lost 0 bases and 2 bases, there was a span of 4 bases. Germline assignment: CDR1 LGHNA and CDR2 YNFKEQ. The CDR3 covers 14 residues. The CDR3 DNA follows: TGTGCCAGCAGCCAAGACCGCAACACCGGGGAGCTGTTTTTT. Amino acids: CASSQDRNTGELFF.